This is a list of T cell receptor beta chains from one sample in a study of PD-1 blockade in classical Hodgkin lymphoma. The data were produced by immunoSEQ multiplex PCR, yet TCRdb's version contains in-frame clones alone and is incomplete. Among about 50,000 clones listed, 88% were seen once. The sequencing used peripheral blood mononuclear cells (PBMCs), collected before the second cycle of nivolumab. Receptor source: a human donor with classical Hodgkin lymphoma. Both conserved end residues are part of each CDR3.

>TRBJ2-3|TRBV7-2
CASSIPGADTQYF
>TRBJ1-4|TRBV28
CASRRGPNEKLFF
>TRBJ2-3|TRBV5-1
CASKRQTTDTQYF
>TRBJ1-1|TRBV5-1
CASSLAPGLNTEAFF
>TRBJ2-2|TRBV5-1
CASSSTGQSPGELFF
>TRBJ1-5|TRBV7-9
CASSSQGNQPQHF
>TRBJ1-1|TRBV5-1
CASSLEGPGQTEAFF
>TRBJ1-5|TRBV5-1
CASSMDGDRDQPQHF
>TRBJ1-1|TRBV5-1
CASSLNTEAFF
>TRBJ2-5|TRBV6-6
CASSAPERGEETQYF
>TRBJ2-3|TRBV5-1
CASSSGQGGTDTQYF
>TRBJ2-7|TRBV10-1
CASSEGGGGAHAYEQYF
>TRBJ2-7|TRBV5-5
CASSLSGTSSEQYF
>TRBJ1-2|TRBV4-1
CASSQGDSRGYYGYTF
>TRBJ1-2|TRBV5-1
CASTLDAPRAGYGYTF
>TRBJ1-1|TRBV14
CASSRRPTEAFF
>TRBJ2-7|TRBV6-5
CASSIGRGGRYEQYF
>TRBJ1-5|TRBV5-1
CASSLGGGSNQPQHF
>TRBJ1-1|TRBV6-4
CASSAGQGVTEAFF
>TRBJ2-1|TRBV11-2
CASSLGSYNEQFF
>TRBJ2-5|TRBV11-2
CASSLVGGWVETQYF
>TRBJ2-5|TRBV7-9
CASSSSGVETQYF
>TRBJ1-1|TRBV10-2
CASSVGRGWDTEAFF
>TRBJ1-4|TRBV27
CASSLYIRQKPPTNEKLFF
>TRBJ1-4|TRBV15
CATSSRLGEKLFF
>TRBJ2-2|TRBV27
CASSLFPPLGTGELFF
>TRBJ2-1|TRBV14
CASSQVGGEQFF
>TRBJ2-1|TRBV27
CASSPGTGKYEQFF
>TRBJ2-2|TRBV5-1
CASSSSVLGGNTGELFF
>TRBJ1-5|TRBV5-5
CASSLEGQMYQPQHF
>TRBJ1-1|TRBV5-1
CASSSNRGGTEAFF
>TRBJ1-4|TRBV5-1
CASSEPQTGTREKLFF
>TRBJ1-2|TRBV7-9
CASSLPGTASGYTF
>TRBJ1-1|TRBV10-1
CASSRQVRGTEAFF
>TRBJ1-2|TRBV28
CASRPDPYYGYTF
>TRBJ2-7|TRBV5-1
CASSLGGQGNEQYF
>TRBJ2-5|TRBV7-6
CASSLGASGGQETQYF
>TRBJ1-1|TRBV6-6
CASSRPGENTEAFF
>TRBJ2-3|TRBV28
CASKVGGQGGADTQYF
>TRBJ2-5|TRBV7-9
CASTRRVETQYF
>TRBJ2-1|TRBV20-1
CRMGLLEQFF
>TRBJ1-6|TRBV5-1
CASSLEANSPLHF
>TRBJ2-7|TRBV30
CALGTQYHEQYF
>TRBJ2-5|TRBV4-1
CASSQDGVNKETQYF
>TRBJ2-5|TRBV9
CASSVGGAQETQYF
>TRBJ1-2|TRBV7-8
CASSLLVAYYGYTF
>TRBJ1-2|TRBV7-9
CASSLYGTGDGYTF
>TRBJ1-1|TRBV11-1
CASSFGTGVNEAFF
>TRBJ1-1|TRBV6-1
CASSGGFTEAFF
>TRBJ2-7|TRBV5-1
CASSQGVLGEQYF
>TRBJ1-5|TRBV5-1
CASSLDNSNQPQHF
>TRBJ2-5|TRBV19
CASGRTGYQETQYF
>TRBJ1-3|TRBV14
CASSQDLDPFRAGNTIYF
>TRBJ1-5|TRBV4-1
CASSSWGGSNQPQHF
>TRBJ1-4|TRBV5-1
CASSLQGFEKLFF
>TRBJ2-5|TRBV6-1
CASSAAVSGETQYF
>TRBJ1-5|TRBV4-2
CASSQEGGEVQPQHF
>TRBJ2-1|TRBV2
CASSEPAVGVAAGEQFF